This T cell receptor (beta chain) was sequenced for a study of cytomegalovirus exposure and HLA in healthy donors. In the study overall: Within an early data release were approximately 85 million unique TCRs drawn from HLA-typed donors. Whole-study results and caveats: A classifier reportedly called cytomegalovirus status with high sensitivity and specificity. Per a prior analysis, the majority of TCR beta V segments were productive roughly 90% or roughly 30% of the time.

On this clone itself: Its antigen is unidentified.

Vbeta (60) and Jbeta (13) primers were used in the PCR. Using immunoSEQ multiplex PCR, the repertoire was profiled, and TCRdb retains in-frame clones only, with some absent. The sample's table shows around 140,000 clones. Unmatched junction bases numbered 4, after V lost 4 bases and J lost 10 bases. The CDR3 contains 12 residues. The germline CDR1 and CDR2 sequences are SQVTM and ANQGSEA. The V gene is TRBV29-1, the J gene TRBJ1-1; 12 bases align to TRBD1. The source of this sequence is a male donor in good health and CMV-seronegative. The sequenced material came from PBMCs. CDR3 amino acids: CSVAGQGAIAFF. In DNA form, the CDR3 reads TGCAGCGTTGCGGGACAGGGGGCAATAGCTTTCTTT.